The sample holds a few counts of the clone carrying this TCR beta chain. Its antigen is unidentified. Trimming removed 1 base from V and 1 base from J, with 6 bases in between. This CDR3 spans 14 amino acids. Germline lookup yields CDR1 SGHTA and CDR2 FQGNSA. TCRdb passed the reads through MiXCR, listing each CDR3 protein once. The sample lists about half a million distinct CDR3 sequences, roughly a third occurring once. These data originate in a study of T cell repertoires in cytomegalovirus infection. The sequencing used cultured PBMCs, collected from culture after CMV antigen stimulation. J is TRBJ2-3 and V is TRBV7-2, with unresolved D. The sequence was obtained from a human donor in good health (CMV status not recorded). Some clones in this sample may be carry-over from other donors' samples. The CDR3 reads CASSLELRTDTQYF. As DNA, the CDR3 is TGTGCCAGCAGCTTAGAGTTACGCACAGATACGCAGTATTTT.